Only a few counts were recorded for the clone carrying this TCR beta chain. These data come from a study of cytomegalovirus exposure and HLA in healthy donors. 60 Vbeta and 13 Jbeta primers were used in PCR. Sequenced by immunoSEQ multiplex PCR; TCRdb stores in-frame clones only, minus some. This sample has more than 95,000 clones, with roughly 79% found just once. The CDR3 runs 17 residues. The sequenced material came from PBMCs. This chain joins TRBV21-1 and TRBJ2-6; TRBD2 is the table's D call, not checked against the DNA. TRBV21-1 is flagged as a pseudogene. The source of this sequence is a man between 45 and 60 years old in good health and CMV-seropositive. The CDR3 nucleotides read TGTGCCAGCGGGGGACTAGCGGGAGGGTTCGGGGCCAACGTCCTGACTTTC. Residues: CASGGLAGGFGANVLTF.